The source of this T cell receptor (beta chain) is a study of CD8+CD57+ T cells in acquired aplastic anemia. Study-level background: Mean DNA quantity obtained from sorted CD4+ and CD8+ cells was 2.5 to 4 ug.

The CDR3 is 14 residues long. V shed 3 bases and J shed 3 bases, with 11 bases lying between them. Germline V gene data show CDR1 as SGHTA and CDR2 as FQGNSA. This clonotype was counted between two and nine times. It may be a read error: a sequence one base away is much more abundant. Genomic DNA acted as the template from which TCR beta VDJ combination and CDR3 sequence profiling were carried out. Each CDR3 protein gets one entry after TCRdb re-called the reads with MiXCR. The data contain 350,000 to 450,000 distinct CDR3 sequences, around 68% of them seen just once; the ten biggest clones take up 3.5% to 4.5%.

Source material: sorted CD4+, CD8+, or CD8+CD57+ T cells (not recorded which) from PBMCs. The chain combines TRBV7-2 with TRBJ1-1; D uncertain. This clonotype originated in a human donor in good health, serving as a control. CDR3 sequence: CASSFKSLYTEAFF. The CDR3 nucleotides read TGTGCCAGCAGCTTCAAGAGTCTGTACACTGAAGCTTTCTTT.